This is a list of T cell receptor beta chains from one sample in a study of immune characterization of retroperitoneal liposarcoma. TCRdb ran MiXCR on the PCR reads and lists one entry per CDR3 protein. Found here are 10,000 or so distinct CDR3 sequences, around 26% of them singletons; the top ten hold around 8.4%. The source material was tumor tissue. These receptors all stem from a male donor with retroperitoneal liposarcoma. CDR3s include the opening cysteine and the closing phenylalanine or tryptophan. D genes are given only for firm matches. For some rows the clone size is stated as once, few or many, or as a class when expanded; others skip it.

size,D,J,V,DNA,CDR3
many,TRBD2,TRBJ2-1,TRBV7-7,TGTGCCAGCAGCAAGGGACTATCCTACAATGAGCAGTTCTTC,CASSKGLSYNEQFF
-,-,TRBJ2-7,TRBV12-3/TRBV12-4,TGTGCCAGCACCGGGACCAACAATGAGCAGTACTTC,CASTGTNNEQYF
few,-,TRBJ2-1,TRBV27,TGTGCCAGCAGTTTATATGGGGGCTCCTACAATGAGCAGTTCTTC,CASSLYGGSYNEQFF
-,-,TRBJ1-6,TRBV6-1,TGTGCCAGCAGTGTTTCCGGGACTACGAATTCACCCCTCCACTTT,CASSVSGTTNSPLHF
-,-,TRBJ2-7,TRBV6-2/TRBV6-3,TGTGCCAGCAGTGGAAGTTACTCCTACAATGAGCAGTACTTC,CASSGSYSYNEQYF
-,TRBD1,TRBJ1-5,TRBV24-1,TGTGCCACCAGTGACCCAGGGACAGGTCATCAGCCCCAGCATTTT,CATSDPGTGHQPQHF
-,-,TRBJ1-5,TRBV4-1,TGCGCCAGCAGCCAAGATATTCGGCAGCCCCAGCATTTT,CASSQDIRQPQHF
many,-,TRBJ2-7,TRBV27,TGTGCCAGCAGTCTGACCTCTAACTCCTACGAGCAGTACTTC,CASSLTSNSYEQYF
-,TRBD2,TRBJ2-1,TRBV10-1,TGCGCCAGCAGTTATGGGACTAGCAGGAATGAGCAGTTCTTC,CASSYGTSRNEQFF
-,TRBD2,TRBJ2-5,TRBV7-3,TGTGCCAGCAGCTTATCTAGCGGAGGGGATGAGACCCAGTACTTC,CASSLSSGGDETQYF
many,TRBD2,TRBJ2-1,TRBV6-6,TGTGCCAGCAGTTACGGGAGACTAGCGGGAGGGTACAATGAGCAGTTCTTC,CASSYGRLAGGYNEQFF
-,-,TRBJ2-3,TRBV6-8,TGTGCCAGCAGTTACGGCGGAGGGGGGGGAGATACGCAGTATTTT,CASSYGGGGGDTQYF
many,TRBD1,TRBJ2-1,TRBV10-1,TGCGCCAGCAGTGGGACAGGGAACAATGAGCAGTTCTTC,CASSGTGNNEQFF
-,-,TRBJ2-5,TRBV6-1,TGTGCCAGCAGTGCGGACTCACAAGAGACCCAGTACTTC,CASSADSQETQYF
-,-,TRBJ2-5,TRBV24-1,TGTGCCACCAGTGATAGAGGAGTTCGAGAGACCCAGTACTTC,CATSDRGVRETQYF
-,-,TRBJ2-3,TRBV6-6,TGTGCCAGCAGTTACGTCGCAGATACGCAGTATTTT,CASSYVADTQYF
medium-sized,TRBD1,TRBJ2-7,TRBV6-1,TGTGCCACCTTCGAATCGGGACAGGGGGTCCACGAGCAGTACTTC,CATFESGQGVHEQYF
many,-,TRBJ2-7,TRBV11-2,TGTGCCAGCAGCTTAGGGCAGGTTTCCTACAATGAGCAGTACTTC,CASSLGQVSYNEQYF
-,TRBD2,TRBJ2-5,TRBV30,TGTGCCAGCGGACTAGCGGGGGTGGAGACCCAGTACTTC,CASGLAGVETQYF
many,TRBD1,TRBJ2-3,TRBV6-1,TGTGCCAGCAGTGAAAGGGAAGGGACAGTGACAGATACGCAGTATTTT,CASSEREGTVTDTQYF
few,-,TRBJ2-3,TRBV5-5,TGTGCCAGCAGCTTGGGGGCGGGTGGGGATACGCAGTATTTT,CASSLGAGGDTQYF
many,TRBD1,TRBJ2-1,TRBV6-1,TGTGCCAGCAGTTCCTCCGGGACAGGGACCTACGAGCAGTTCTTC,CASSSSGTGTYEQFF
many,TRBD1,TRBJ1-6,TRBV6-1,TGTGCCAGCGAAGAGGGACAGGCGTATTCACCCCTCCACTTT,CASEEGQAYSPLHF
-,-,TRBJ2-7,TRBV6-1,TGTGCCAGCAGGGCACAAGCCGCCAGCTCCTACGAGCAGTACTTC,CASRAQAASSYEQYF
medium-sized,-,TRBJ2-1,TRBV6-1,TGTGCCAGCAGTACCGGACATACCCTCTACGAGCAGTTCTTC,CASSTGHTLYEQFF
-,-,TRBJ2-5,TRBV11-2,TGTGCCAGCAGCCCCAGGCACAATGAGCAGTACTTC,CASSPRHNEQYF
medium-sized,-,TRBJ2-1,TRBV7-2,TGTGCCAGCAGCTTAGGAGCAGAGACCCAGTTCTTC,CASSLGAETQFF
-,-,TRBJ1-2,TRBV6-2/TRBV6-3,TGTGCCAGCAGTTCGGGGGGGCGTTTTGGCTACACCTTC,CASSSGGRFGYTF
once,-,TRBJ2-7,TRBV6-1,TGTGCCAGCAGTCGCGGTACGGGGTTCGCCTACGAGCAGTACTTC,CASSRGTGFAYEQYF
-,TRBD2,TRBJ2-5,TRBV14,TGTGCCAGCAGCCGTTTGACTAGCGGGAGGGAGACCCAGTACTTC,CASSRLTSGRETQYF
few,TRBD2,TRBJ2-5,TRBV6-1,TGTGCCATCCCAGCAATCCAGCGGGAGGGAGAATTGACCCAGTACTTC,CAIPAIQREGELTQYF